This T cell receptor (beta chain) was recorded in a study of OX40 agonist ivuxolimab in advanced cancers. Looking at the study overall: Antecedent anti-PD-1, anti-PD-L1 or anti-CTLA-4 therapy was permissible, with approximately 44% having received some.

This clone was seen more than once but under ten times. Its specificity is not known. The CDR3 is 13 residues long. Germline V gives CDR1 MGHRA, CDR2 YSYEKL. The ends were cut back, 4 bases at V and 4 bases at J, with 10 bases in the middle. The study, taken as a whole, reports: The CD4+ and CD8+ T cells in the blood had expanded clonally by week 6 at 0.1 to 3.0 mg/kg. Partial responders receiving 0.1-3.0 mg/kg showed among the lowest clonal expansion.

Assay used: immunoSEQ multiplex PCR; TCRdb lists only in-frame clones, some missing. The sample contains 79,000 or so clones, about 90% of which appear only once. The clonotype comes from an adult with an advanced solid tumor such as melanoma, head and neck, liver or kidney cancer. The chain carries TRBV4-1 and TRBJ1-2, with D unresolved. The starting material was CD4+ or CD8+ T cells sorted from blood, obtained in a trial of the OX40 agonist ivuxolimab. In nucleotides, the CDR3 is TGCGCCAGCAGCCGATTGGGCATCTATGGCTACACCTTC. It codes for CASSRLGIYGYTF.